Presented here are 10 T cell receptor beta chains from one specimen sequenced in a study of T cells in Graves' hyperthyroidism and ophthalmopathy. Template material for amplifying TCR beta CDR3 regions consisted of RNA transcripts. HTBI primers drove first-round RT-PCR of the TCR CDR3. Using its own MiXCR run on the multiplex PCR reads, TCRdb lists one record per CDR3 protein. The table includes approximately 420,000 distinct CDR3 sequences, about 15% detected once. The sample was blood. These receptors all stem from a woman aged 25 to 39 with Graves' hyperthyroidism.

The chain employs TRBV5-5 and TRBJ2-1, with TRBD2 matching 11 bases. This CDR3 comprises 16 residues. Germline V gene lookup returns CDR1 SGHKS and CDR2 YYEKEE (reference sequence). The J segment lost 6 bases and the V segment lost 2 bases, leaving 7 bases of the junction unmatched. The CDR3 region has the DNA TGTGCCAGCAGCTTTTTTAGCGGGAGGGCCGGCAATGAGCAGTTCTTC. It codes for CASSFFSGRAGNEQFF.

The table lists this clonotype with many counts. DNA of the CDR3: TGTGCCAGCAGGAGACAGGGGTACACTGAAGCTTTCTTT. Its translation is CASRRQGYTEAFF. The chain couples TRBV6-1 to TRBJ1-1; 8 bases fit TRBD1. Germline V gene data show CDR1 as MNHNS and CDR2 as SASEGT. CDR3 length equals 13 residues. V lost 6 bases to trimming and J lost 3 bases; unmatched junction nucleotides: 3.

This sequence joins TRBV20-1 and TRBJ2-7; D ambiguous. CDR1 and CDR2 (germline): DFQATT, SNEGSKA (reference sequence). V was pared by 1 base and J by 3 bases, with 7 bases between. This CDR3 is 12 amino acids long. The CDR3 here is CSARGSRYEQYF. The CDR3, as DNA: TGCAGTGCTAGAGGATCGCGCTACGAGCAGTACTTC.

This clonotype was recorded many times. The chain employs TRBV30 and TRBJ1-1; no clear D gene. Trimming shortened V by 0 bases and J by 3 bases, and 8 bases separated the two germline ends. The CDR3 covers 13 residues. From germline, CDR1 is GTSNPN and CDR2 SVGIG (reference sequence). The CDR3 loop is CAWSVSTDTEAFF. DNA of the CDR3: TGTGCCTGGAGTGTGTCGACGGACACTGAAGCTTTCTTT.

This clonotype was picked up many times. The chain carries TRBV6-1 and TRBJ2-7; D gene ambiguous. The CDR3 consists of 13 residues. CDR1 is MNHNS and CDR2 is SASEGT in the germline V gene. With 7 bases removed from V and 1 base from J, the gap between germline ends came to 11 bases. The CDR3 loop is CASKITESYEQYF. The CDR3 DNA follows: TGTGCCAGCAAGATCACGGAATCCTACGAGCAGTACTTC.

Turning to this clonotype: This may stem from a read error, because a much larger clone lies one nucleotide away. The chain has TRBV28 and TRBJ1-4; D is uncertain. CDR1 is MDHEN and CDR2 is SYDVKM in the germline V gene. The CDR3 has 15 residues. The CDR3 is CASSFSGATNEKLVF. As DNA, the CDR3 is TGTGCCAGCAGTTTTTCGGGTGCAACTAATGAAAAACTGGTTTTT.

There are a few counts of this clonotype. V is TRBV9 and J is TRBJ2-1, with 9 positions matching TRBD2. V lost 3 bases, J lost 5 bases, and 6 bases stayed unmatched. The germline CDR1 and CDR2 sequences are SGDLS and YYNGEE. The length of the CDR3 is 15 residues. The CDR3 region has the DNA TGTGCCAGCAGCGCGAGCGGGAGGCCACACAATGAGCAGTTCTTC. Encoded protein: CASSASGRPHNEQFF.

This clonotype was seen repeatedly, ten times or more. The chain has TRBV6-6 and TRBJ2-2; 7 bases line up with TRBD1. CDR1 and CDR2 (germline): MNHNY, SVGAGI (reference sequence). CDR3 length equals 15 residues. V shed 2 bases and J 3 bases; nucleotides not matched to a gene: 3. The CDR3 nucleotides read TGTGCCAGCAGTTACAGGGGGCCACACACCGGGGAGCTGTTTTTT. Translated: CASSYRGPHTGELFF.

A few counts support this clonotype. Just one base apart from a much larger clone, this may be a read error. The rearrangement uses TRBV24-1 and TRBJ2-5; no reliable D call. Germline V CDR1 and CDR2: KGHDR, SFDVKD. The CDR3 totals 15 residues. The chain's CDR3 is CATSDESQYQETRYF. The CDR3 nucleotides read TGTGCCACCAGTGATGAGTCCCAGTACCAAGAGACCCGGTACTTC.

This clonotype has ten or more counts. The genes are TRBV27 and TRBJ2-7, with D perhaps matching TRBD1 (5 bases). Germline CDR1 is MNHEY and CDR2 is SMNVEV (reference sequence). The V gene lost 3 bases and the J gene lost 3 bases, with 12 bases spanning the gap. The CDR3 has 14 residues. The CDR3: CASSFRGFGYEQYF. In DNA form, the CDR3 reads TGTGCCAGCAGTTTTAGGGGTTTCGGCTACGAGCAGTACTTC.